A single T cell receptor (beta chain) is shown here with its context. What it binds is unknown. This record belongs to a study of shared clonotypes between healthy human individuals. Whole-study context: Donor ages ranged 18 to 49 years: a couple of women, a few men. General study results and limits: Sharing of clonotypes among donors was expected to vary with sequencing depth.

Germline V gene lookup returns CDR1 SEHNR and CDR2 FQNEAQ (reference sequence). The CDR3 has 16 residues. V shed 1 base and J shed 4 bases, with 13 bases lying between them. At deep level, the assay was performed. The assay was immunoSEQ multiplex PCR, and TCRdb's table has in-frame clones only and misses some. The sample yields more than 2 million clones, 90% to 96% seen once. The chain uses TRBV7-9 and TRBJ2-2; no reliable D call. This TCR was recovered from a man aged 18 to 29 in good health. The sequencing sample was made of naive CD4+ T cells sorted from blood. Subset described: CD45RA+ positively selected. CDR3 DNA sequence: TGTGCCAGCAGCTTAGTGCGGCAGAAGGGCACCGGGGAGCTGTTTTTT. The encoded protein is CASSLVRQKGTGELFF. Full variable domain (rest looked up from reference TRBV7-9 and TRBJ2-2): DTGVSQNPRHKITKRGQNVTFRCDPISEHNRLYWYRQTLGQGPEFLTYFQNEAQLEKSRLLSDRFSAERPKGSFSTLEIQRTEQGDSAMYLCASSLVRQKGTGELFFGEGSRLTVL.